Listed below are T cell receptor beta chains from one sample, sequenced in a study of regulatory T cells in long-lasting Graves disease. TCRdb recomputed calls from the multiplex PCR reads with MiXCR, one row per CDR3 protein. The sample lists around 250,000 distinct CDR3 sequences, about 20% occurring once. The same specimen was also included in a second study, on T cells in Graves' hyperthyroidism and ophthalmopathy.

Here the sequenced sample was peripheral blood mononuclear cells (PBMCs), taken at new diagnosis, from a patient treated with antithyroid drugs. The source of these receptors is a woman in her thirties with Graves disease. Each CDR3 is given with its conserved first and last residue. A D gene is named only where the DNA matches it firmly. Clone size is not always given. Where it is, it says once, few, many or a class for expanded clones.

d_call	v_call	j_call	clone_size	cdr3_aa	cdr3_nt
.	TRBV4-2	TRBJ1-2	.	CASSQEGRLYGYTF	TGTGCCAGCAGCCAAGAAGGCAGACTCTATGGCTACACCTTC
TRBD2	TRBV6-2/TRBV6-3	TRBJ2-5	.	CASSQGTSGRFGETQYF	TGTGCCAGCAGTCAGGGGACTAGCGGGAGGTTCGGAGAGACCCAGTACTTC
TRBD2	TRBV9	TRBJ2-7	many	CASSRRGSAGDYEQYF	TGTGCCAGCAGCCGCCGCGGGAGTGCCGGGGACTACGAGCAGTACTTC
TRBD1	TRBV9	TRBJ2-7	.	CASSVGSRQGYNEQYF	TGTGCCAGCAGCGTAGGGTCACGACAGGGCTACAATGAGCAGTACTTT
.	TRBV20-1	TRBJ1-4	many	CSARDGEGANEKLFF	TGCAGTGCTAGAGATGGGGAGGGAGCTAATGAAAAACTGTTTTTT
TRBD1	TRBV12-3/TRBV12-4	TRBJ2-4	many	CASRLTGGADIQYF	TGTGCCAGCAGATTGACAGGGGGCGCGGACATTCAGTACTTC
.	TRBV11-2	TRBJ1-1	many	CASSLQRGTITEAFF	TGTGCCAGCAGCTTACAACGGGGAACAATCACTGAAGCTTTCTTT
.	TRBV20-1	TRBJ1-2	many	CSAVDRDGRNYGYTF	TGCAGTGCTGTAGATCGGGACGGACGGAACTATGGCTACACCTTC
.	TRBV14	TRBJ2-1	.	CASSLRDAYFWQFF	TGTGCCAGCAGCCTCCGGGACGCGTACTTTTGGCAGTTCTTC
.	TRBV9	TRBJ2-2	few	CASSPSGAFTGELFF	TGTGCCAGCAGCCCTAGTGGAGCTTTCACCGGGGAGCTGTTTTTT
TRBD1	TRBV29-1	TRBJ2-1	few	CSTTSRDSSYNEQFF	TGCAGCACGACTTCCCGGGACAGCTCCTACAATGAGCAGTTCTTC
TRBD1	TRBV6-1	TRBJ2-5	.	CASRPRGGTGGKTQYF	TGTGCCAGCAGACCAAGGGGTGGGACAGGGGGCAAGACCCAGTACTTC
TRBD1	TRBV5-4	TRBJ1-1	many	CASSLYFGTGEAFF	TGTGCCAGCAGCTTGTATTTCGGGACAGGGGAAGCTTTCTTT
.	TRBV11-2	TRBJ1-1	many	CASSLGVGAFF	TGTGCCAGCAGCTTAGGGGTGGGAGCTTTCTTT
.	TRBV7-2	TRBJ2-7	once	CASSPYWFGYEQYF	TGTGCCAGCAGCCCTTATTGGTTCGGATACGAGCAGTACTTC
.	TRBV5-4	TRBJ1-1	many	CASSLAGGGRNTEAFF	TGTGCCAGCAGCTTGGCGGGGGGCGGAAGAAACACTGAAGCTTTCTTT